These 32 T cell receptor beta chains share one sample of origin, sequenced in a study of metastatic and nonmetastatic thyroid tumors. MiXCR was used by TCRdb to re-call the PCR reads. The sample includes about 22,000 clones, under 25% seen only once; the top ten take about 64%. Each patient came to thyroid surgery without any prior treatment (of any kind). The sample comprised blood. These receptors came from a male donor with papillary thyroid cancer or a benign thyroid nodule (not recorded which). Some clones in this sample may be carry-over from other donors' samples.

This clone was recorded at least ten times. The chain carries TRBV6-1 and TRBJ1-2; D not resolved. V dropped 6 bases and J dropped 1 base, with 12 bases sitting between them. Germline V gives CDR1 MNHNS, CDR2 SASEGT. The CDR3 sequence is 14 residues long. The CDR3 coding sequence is TGTGCCAGCAGACCCAGGACCCTTAACTATGGCTACACCTTC. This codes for CASRPRTLNYGYTF.

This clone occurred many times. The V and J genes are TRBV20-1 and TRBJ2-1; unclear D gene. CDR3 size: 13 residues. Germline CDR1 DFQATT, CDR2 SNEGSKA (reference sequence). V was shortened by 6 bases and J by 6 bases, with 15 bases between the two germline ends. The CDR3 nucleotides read TGCAGTGCCAGACACCCTGTGGCCAATGAGCAGTTCTTC. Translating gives CSARHPVANEQFF.

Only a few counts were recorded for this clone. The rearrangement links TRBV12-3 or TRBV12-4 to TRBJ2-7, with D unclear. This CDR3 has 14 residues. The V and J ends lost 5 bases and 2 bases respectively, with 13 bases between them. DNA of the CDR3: TGTGCCAGCAGTCTACGGAAAAAACCCTACGAGCAGTACTTC. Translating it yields CASSLRKKPYEQYF.

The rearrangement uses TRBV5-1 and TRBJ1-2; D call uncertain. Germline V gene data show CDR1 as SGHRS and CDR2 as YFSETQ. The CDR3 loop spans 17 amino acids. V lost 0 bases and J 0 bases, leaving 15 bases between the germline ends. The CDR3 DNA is TGCGCCAGCAGCTTGGATGAAAGACCTTTAGCTAACTATGGCTACACCTTC. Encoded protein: CASSLDERPLANYGYTF.

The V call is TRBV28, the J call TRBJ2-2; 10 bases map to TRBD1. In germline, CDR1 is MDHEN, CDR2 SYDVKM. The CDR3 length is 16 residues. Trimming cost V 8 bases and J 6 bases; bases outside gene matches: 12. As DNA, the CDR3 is TGTGCCAGCGGGGACAGGGGACTTGGAAAGGCCGGGGAGCTGTTTTTT. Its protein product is CASGDRGLGKAGELFF. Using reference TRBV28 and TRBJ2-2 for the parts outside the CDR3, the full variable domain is DVKVTQSSRYLVKRTGEKVFLECVQDMDHENMFWYRQDPGLGLRLIYFSYDVKMKEKGDIPEGYSVSREKKERFSLILESASTNQTSMYLCASGDRGLGKAGELFFGEGSRLTVL.

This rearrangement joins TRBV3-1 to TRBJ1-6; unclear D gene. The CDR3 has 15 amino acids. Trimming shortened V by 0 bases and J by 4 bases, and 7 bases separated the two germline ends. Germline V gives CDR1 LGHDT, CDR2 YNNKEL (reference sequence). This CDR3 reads CASSQESGYNSPLHF. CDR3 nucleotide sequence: TGTGCCAGCAGCCAAGAATCGGGGTATAATTCACCCCTCCACTTT.

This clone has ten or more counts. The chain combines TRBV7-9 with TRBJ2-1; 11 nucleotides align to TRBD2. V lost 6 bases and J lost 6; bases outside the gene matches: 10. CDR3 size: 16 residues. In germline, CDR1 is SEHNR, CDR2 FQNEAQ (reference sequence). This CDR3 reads CASRHGLAGLTNEQFF. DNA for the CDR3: TGTGCCAGCAGACACGGACTAGCGGGCCTGACCAATGAGCAGTTCTTC.

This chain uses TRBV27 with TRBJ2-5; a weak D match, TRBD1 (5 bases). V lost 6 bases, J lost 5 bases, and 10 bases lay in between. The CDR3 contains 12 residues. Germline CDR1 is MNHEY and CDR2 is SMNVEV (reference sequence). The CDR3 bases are TGTGCCAGCAGGGCAGGGTGGGAGACCCAGTACTTC. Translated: CASRAGWETQYF.

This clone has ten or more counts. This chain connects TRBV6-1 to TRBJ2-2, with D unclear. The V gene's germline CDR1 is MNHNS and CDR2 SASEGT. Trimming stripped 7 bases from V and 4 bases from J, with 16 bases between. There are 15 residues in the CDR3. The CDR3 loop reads CASKSGGRRTGELFF. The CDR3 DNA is TGTGCCAGCAAATCAGGTGGCAGACGCACCGGGGAGCTGTTTTTT.

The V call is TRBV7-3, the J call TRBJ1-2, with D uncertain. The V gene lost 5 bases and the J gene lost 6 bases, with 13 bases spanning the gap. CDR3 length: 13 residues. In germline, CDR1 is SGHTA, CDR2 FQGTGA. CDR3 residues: CASSTPGEDGYTF. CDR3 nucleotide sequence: TGTGCCAGCAGCACCCCAGGAGAGGATGGCTACACCTTC.

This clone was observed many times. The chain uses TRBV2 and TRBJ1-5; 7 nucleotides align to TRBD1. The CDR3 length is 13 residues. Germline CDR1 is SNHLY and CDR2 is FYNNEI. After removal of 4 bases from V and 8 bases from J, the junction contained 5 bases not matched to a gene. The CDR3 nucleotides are TGTGCCAGCAGTGGAGGGGGCCGGGAGCCCCAGCATTTT. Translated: CASSGGGREPQHF.

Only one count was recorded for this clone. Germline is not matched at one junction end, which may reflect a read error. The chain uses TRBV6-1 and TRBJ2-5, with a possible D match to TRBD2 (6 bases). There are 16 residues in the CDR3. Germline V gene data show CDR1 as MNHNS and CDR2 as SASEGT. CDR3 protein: CASSGFRQGPRETEYF. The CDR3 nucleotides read TGTGCCAGCAGTGGGTTCCGTCAGGGCCCTCGGGAGACCGAGTACTTC.

Here the CDR3 reads CASSSSPINYGYTF. DNA of the CDR3: TGTGCCAGTAGTAGCAGTCCCATAAACTATGGCTACACCTTC. V usage is TRBV19 and J usage is TRBJ1-2; unclear D gene. Trimming shortened V by 4 bases and J by 2 bases, and 11 bases separated the two germline ends. The CDR3 runs 14 residues. Germline-derived CDR1 and CDR2 are LNHDA and SQIVND (reference sequence).

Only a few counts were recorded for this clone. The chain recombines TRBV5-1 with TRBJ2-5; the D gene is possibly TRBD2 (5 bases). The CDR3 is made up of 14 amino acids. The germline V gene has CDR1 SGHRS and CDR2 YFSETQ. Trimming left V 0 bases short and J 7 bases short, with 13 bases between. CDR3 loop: CASSLGPGLGTQYF. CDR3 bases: TGCGCCAGCAGCTTGGGTCCGGGGTTGGGGACCCAGTACTTC.

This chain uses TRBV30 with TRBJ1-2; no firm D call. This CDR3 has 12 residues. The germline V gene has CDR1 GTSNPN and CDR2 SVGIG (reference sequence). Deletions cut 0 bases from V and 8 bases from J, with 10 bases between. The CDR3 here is CAWSVGVGGYTF. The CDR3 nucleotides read TGTGCCTGGAGTGTCGGTGTGGGGGGCTACACCTTC.

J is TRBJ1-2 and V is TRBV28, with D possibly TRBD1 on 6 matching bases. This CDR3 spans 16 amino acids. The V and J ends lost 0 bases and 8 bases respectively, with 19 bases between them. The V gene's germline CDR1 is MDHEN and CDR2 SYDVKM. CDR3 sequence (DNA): TGTGCCAGCAGTTTATGGAGGACAGATTATGGCTCGGGCTACACCTTC. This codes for CASSLWRTDYGSGYTF.

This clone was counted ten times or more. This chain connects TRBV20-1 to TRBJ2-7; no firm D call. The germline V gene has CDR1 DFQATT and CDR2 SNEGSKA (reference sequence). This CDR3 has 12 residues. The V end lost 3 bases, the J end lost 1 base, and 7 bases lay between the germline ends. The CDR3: CSARTASYEQYF. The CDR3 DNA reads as TGCAGTGCTAGGACGGCTTCCTACGAGCAGTACTTC.

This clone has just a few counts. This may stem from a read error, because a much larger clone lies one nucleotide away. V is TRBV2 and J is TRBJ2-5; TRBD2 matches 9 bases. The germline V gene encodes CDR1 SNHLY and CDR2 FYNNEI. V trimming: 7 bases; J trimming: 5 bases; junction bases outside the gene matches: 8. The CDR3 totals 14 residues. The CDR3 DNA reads TGTGCCAGCAAGGTAGCGGGAGTGCAGGAGACCCAGTACTTC. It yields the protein CASKVAGVQETQYF.

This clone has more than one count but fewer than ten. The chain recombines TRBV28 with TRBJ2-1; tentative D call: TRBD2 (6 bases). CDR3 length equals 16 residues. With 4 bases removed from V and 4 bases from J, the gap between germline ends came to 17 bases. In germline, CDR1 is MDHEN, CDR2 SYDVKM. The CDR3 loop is CASSSLVSGGYNEQFF. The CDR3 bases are TGTGCCAGCAGTTCCCTGGTTAGCGGAGGTTACAATGAGCAGTTCTTC.

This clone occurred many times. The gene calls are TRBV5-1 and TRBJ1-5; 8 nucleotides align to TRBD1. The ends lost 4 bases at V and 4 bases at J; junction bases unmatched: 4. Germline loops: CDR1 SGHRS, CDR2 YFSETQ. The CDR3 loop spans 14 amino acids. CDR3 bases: TGCGCCAGCAGCCGTACAGGGGGAAATCAGCCCCAGCATTTT. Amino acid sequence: CASSRTGGNQPQHF.

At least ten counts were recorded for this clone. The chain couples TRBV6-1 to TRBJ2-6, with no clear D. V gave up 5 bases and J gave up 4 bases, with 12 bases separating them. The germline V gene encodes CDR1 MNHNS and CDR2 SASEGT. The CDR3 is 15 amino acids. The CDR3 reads CASSLGFSGANVLTF. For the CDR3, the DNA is TGTGCCAGCAGTCTCGGATTCTCCGGGGCCAACGTCCTGACTTTC.

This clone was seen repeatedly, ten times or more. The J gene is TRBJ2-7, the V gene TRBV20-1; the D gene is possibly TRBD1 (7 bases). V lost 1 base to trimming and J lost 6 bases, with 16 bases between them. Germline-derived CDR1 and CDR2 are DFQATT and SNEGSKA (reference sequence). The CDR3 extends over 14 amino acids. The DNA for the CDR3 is TGCAGTGCTAGAGGAGACAGGGAGGTGGGCGAGCAGTACTTC. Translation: CSARGDREVGEQYF.

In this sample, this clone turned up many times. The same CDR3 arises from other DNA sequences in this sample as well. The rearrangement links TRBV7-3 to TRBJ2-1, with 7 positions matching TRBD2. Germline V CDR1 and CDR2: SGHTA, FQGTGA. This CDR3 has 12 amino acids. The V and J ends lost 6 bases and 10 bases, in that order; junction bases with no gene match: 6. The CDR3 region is CASSLSGVEQFF. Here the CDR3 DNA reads TGTGCCAGCAGTCTCAGCGGGGTCGAGCAGTTCTTC. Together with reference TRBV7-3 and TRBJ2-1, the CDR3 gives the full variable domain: GAGVSQTPSNKVTEKGKYVELRCDPISGHTALYWYRQSLGQGPEFLIYFQGTGAADDSGLPNDRFFAVRPEGSVSTLKIQRTERGDSAVYLCASSLSGVEQFFGPGTRLTVL.

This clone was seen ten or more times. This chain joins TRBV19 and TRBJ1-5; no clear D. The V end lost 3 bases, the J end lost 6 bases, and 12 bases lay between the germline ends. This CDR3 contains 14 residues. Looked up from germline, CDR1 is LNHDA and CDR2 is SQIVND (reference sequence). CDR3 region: CASSMGRLAQPQHF. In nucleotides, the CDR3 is TGTGCCAGTAGTATGGGTAGGTTGGCTCAGCCCCAGCATTTT.

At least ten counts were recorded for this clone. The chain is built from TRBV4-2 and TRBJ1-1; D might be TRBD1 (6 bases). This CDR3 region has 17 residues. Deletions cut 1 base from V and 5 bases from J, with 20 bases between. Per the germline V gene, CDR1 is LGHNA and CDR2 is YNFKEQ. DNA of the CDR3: TGTGCCAGCAGCCAAGCGACGGGACATCTAGAAGTTACTGAAGCTTTCTTT. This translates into CASSQATGHLEVTEAFF.

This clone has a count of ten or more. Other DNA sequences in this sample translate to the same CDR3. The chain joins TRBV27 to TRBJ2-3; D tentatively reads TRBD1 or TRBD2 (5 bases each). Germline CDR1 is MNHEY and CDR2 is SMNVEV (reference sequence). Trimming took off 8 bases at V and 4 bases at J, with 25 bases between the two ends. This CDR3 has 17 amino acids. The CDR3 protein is CASYGSFRGVVSDTQYF. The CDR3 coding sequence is TGTGCCAGCTATGGATCCTTTAGGGGAGTTGTGTCAGATACGCAGTATTTT.

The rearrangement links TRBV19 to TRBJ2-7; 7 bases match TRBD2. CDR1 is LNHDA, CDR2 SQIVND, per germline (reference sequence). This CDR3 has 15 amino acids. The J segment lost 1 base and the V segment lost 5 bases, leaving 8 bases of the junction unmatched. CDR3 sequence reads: CASSSGLSLSYEQYF. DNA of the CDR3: TGTGCCAGTAGTTCGGGACTATCCCTTTCCTACGAGCAGTACTTC.

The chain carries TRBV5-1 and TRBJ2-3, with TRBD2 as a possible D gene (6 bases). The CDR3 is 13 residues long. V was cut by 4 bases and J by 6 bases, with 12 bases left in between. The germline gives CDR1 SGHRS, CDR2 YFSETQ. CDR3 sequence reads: CASSPEGPDTQYF. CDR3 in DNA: TGCGCCAGCAGCCCGGAGGGCCCGGATACGCAGTATTTT.

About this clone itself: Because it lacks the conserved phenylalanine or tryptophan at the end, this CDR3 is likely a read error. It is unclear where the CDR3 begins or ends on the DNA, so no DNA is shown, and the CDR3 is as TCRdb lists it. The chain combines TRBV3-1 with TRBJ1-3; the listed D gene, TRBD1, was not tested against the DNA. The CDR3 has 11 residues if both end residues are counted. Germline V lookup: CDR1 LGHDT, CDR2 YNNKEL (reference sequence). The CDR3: CASSLLGQKDV.

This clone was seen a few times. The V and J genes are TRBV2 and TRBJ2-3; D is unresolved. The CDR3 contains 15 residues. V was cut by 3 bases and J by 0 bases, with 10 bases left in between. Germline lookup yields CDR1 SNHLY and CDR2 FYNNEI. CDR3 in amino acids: CASSESGSSTDTQYF. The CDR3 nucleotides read TGTGCCAGCAGTGAGTCTGGATCTAGCACAGATACGCAGTATTTT.

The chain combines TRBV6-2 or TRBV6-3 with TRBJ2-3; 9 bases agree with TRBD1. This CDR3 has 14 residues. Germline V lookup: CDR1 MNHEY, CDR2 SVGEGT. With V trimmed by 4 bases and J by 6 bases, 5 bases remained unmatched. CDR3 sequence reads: CASSSTGGLDTQYF. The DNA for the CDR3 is TGTGCCAGCAGTTCCACAGGGGGCCTCGATACGCAGTATTTT.

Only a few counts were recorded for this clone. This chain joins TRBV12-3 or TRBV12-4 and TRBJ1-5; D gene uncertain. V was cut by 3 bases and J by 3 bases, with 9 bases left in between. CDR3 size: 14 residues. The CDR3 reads CASSLASANQPQHF. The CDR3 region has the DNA TGTGCCAGCAGTTTGGCGTCCGCCAATCAGCCCCAGCATTTT.